These 17 T cell receptor beta chains share one sample of origin, sequenced in a study of blood T cell repertoires in COVID-19 (dated by TCRdb to the early 2020s). Receptor amplification or capture employed the immunoSEQ multiplex PCR assay. TCRdb mirrors the immuneACCESS table, restricted to in-frame sequences. Some clones are absent from its copies; in checked studies, under half trace to an unresolved V gene, and the reason for the others is unknown. This sample lists some 150,000 clones; about 83% were detected once. The ten largest clones represent over 10% of the sample. The specimen was peripheral blood. The receptor source for this set is a woman aged 55-69 years with COVID-19, enrolled during active disease.

The V gene is TRBV6-5, the J gene TRBJ1-2, with D tentatively TRBD1 (6 bases). Trimming left V 4 bases short and J 6 bases short, with 15 bases between. Per the germline V gene, CDR1 is MNHEY and CDR2 is SVGAGI. This CDR3 region has 14 residues. The CDR3 nucleotides read TGTGCCAGCAGTTCCCCCAGGGGCGCGGATGGCTACACCTTC. Translation gives CASSSPRGADGYTF.

The V gene is TRBV7-6, the J gene TRBJ2-2; tentative D call: TRBD1 (5 bases). V gave up 5 bases and J gave up 0 bases, with 13 bases separating them. The germline gives CDR1 SGHVS, CDR2 FNYEAQ. The CDR3 is 16 amino acids. CDR3 bases: TGTGCCAGCAGCCCGAGACAGTATCCGAACACCGGGGAGCTGTTTTTT. Translated, it gives CASSPRQYPNTGELFF.

A few counts support this clone. The CDR3 is CASSREGGHLNYGYTF. The DNA of the CDR3 is TGTGCCAGCAGCCGGGAGGGAGGACACCTTAACTATGGCTACACCTTC. The chain joins TRBV3-1 (or the pseudogene TRBV3-2) to TRBJ1-2, with D perhaps matching TRBD1 (5 bases). Trimming cost V 4 bases and J 1 base, with 16 bases left between them. The CDR3 spans 16 residues. Germline CDR1 is LGHDT and CDR2 is YNNKEL (reference sequence).

V and J are TRBV5-1 and TRBJ2-5; D remains unclear. The CDR3 runs to 15 residues. Germline V gives CDR1 SGHRS, CDR2 YFSETQ. V lost 1 base and J 4 bases, leaving 14 bases between the germline ends. The CDR3 DNA is TGCGCCAGCAGCTTGTATGGAGACTCCCCAGAGACCCAGTACTTC. Translation gives CASSLYGDSPETQYF.

The gene calls are TRBV30 and TRBJ1-6, with D uncertain. The V and J ends lost 2 bases and 2 bases respectively, with 7 bases between them. The CDR3 has 14 amino acids. Germline CDR1 reads GTSNPN; CDR2 reads SVGIG (reference sequence). Here the CDR3 reads CAWSTETYNSPLHF. CDR3 nucleotides: TGTGCCTGGAGTACTGAGACCTATAATTCACCCCTCCACTTT.

This chain uses TRBV9 with TRBJ2-1, with D possibly TRBD2 on 5 matching bases. V gave up 3 bases and J gave up 9 bases, with 16 bases separating them. Germline assignment: CDR1 SGDLS and CDR2 YYNGEE. The CDR3 length is 14 residues. In DNA, the CDR3 is TGTGCCAGCAGCGCCCTGACAACGGGGAGTGAGCAGTTCTTC. Protein product: CASSALTTGSEQFF.

The gene calls are TRBV27 and TRBJ1-2; 8 bases map to TRBD1. The ends lost 2 bases at V and 4 bases at J; junction bases unmatched: 12. The CDR3 length is 17 residues. CDR1 and CDR2 (germline): MNHEY, SMNVEV (reference sequence). The CDR3, as DNA: TGTGCCAGCAGTTTACGAACCCGGGACAGGCCCTTCTATGGCTACACCTTC. Protein: CASSLRTRDRPFYGYTF.

The V gene is TRBV11-2, the J gene TRBJ2-7, with 7 bases lining up with TRBD1. CDR3 length: 14 residues. V shed 5 bases and J 5 bases; nucleotides not matched to a gene: 9. From germline, CDR1 is SGHAT and CDR2 FQNNGV. The CDR3 spells CASSPRTGRHEQYF. The CDR3 DNA reads as TGTGCCAGCAGCCCTAGGACAGGAAGGCACGAGCAGTACTTC.

The rearrangement uses TRBV11-1 and TRBJ2-1, with D tentatively TRBD1 (6 bases). This CDR3 is 12 amino acids long. Germline V gene data show CDR1 as SGHAT and CDR2 as FQDESV (reference sequence). Deletions cut 0 bases from V and 9 bases from J, with 6 bases between. This CDR3 is CASSLARGEQFF. The DNA of the CDR3 is TGTGCCAGCAGCTTAGCCAGGGGTGAGCAGTTCTTC.

A single count supports this clone. The chain links TRBV19 to TRBJ1-3; D not resolved. The CDR3 is made up of 15 amino acids. V gave up 1 base and J gave up 0 bases, with 7 bases separating them. From germline, CDR1 is LNHDA and CDR2 SQIVND (reference sequence). Here the CDR3 reads CASSIGGASGNTIYF. The DNA of the CDR3 is TGTGCCAGTAGTATAGGGGGAGCCTCTGGAAACACCATATATTTT.

The J gene is TRBJ1-2, the V gene TRBV3-1 (or the pseudogene TRBV3-2); D is undetermined. The CDR3 extends over 14 amino acids. Germline CDR1 reads LGHDT; CDR2 reads YNNKEL (reference sequence). Deletions cut 0 bases from V and 8 bases from J, with 13 bases between. The CDR3 protein is CASSQDWSREGYTF. In DNA form, the CDR3 reads TGTGCCAGCAGCCAAGATTGGAGCAGAGAAGGCTACACCTTC.

V and J are TRBV7-6 and TRBJ2-4; the match to TRBD2 covers 7 bases. The trim removed 1 base at V and 3 bases at J, leaving 9 bases unmatched. Per the germline V gene, CDR1 is SGHVS and CDR2 is FNYEAQ. This CDR3 is 17 amino acids long. For the CDR3, the DNA is TGTGCCAGCAGCTTAGGGGGGGGGAATACCGGCAAAAACATTCAGTACTTC. Protein sequence: CASSLGGGNTGKNIQYF. The full variable domain, with the rest looked up from reference TRBV7-6 and TRBJ2-4, is GAGVSQSPRYKVTKRGQDVALRCDPISGHVSLYWYRQALGQGPEFLTYFNYEAQQDKSGLPNDRFSAERPEGSISTLTIQRTEQRDSAMYRCASSLGGGNTGKNIQYFGAGTRLSVL.

J is TRBJ1-1 and V is TRBV5-8; D is ambiguous. The CDR3 runs 13 residues. Trimming took off 5 bases at V and 2 bases at J, with 10 bases between the two ends. Germline CDR1 is SGHTS and CDR2 is YDEGEE. The CDR3 nucleotides read TGTGCCAGCAGAAAAACATTAAACACTGAAGCTTTCTTT. Encoded protein: CASRKTLNTEAFF. Full variable domain (outside the CDR3, taken from reference TRBV5-8 and TRBJ1-1): EAGVTQSPTHLIKTRGQQATLRCSPISGHTSVYWYQQALGLGLQFLLWYDEGEERNRGNFPPRFSGRQFPNYSSELNVNALELEDSALYLCASRKTLNTEAFFGQGTRLTVV.

The table lists this clone with a few counts. The chain's CDR3 is CASSSGQESRQPQHF. The DNA for the CDR3 is TGTGCCAGCAGCTCAGGACAGGAAAGTAGACAGCCCCAGCATTTT. The rearrangement links TRBV7-9 to TRBJ1-5; 7 positions match TRBD1. This CDR3 contains 15 residues. The J segment lost 7 bases and the V segment lost 4 bases, leaving 10 bases of the junction unmatched. In germline, CDR1 is SEHNR, CDR2 FQNEAQ (reference sequence).

In DNA form, the CDR3 reads TGTGCCAGCAGTTCCCCGGGACAACGAGGGAGGAACACTGAAGCTTTCTTT. Translating gives CASSSPGQRGRNTEAFF. The genes are TRBV27 and TRBJ1-1; possibly TRBD1 for D (6 bases). CDR1 and CDR2 (germline): MNHEY, SMNVEV (reference sequence). V dropped 4 bases and J dropped 1 base, with 19 bases sitting between them. This CDR3 has 17 residues.

The chain joins TRBV5-6 to TRBJ1-5, with a tentative D call TRBD1 (5 bases). This CDR3 region has 17 residues. The V gene lost 1 base and the J gene lost 0 bases, with 14 bases spanning the gap. The V gene's germline CDR1 is SGHDT and CDR2 YYEEEE. The CDR3 sequence is CASSLQGRSYSNQPQHF. The CDR3 coding sequence is TGTGCCAGCAGCTTGCAGGGCCGATCTTATAGCAATCAGCCCCAGCATTTT.

This sequence joins TRBV9 and TRBJ1-1; TRBD1 is a possible D gene (5 bases). Germline V gives CDR1 SGDLS, CDR2 YYNGEE. CDR3 length: 14 amino acids. V shed 6 bases and J shed 1 base, with 13 bases lying between them. In DNA, the CDR3 is TGTGCCAGCAAGGAGGTCGGGGGGAACACTGAAGCTTTCTTT. Encoded protein: CASKEVGGNTEAFF.